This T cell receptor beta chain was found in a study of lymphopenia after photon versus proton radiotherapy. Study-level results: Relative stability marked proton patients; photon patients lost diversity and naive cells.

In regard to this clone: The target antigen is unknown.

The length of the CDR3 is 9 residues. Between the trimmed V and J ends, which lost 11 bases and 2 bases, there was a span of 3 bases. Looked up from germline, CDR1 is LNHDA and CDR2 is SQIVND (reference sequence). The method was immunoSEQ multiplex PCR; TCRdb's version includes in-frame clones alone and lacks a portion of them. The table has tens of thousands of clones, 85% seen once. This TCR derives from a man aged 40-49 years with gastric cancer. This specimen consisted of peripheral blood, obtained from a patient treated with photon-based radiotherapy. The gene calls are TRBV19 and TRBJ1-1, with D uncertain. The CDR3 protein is CAVNTEAFF. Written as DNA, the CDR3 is TGTGCCGTAAACACTGAAGCTTTCTTT.